The 13 T cell receptor beta chains below were found in one sample sequenced in a study of CD8 T cells in Susac syndrome. RNA in amounts of about 0.5 to 1 ug was reverse transcribed with random hexamers. TCRdb itself ran the immunoSEQ multiplex PCR reads through MiXCR, one entry per CDR3 protein. This sample has about 430,000 distinct CDR3 sequences; around 85% occur once, and the top ten carry 0.09% to 0.15%. The specimen sequenced was CD8+ T cells from PBMCs. These receptors originate from a human donor with multiple sclerosis.

V is TRBV12-3 or TRBV12-4 and J is TRBJ2-3; D is ambiguous. V lost 3 bases to trimming and J lost 1 base, with 8 bases between them. CDR3 length equals 14 residues. CDR3 coding DNA: TGTGCCAGCAGTTTTTTCGCCCGCACAGATACGCAGTATTTT. This encodes CASSFFARTDTQYF.

This chain uses TRBV7-6 with TRBJ1-1, with D possibly TRBD1 on 5 matching bases. Germline CDR1 SGHVS, CDR2 FNYEAQ. Trimming took 5 bases from V and 0 from J, leaving 10 bases between them. This CDR3 is 14 amino acids long. This CDR3 reads CASSPRGVNTEAFF. CDR3 in DNA: TGTGCCAGCAGCCCACGGGGGGTGAACACTGAAGCTTTCTTT.

This chain connects TRBV15 to TRBJ1-1; D is ambiguous. Germline-derived CDR1 and CDR2 are LNHNV and YYDKDF (reference sequence). Deletions cut 0 bases from V and 4 bases from J, with 9 bases between. The CDR3 consists of 14 residues. The CDR3 is CATSRERHVTEAFF. CDR3 DNA: TGTGCCACCAGCAGAGAAAGGCACGTCACTGAAGCTTTCTTT.

The chain couples TRBV4-1 to TRBJ2-3; tentative D call: TRBD2 (6 bases). Trimming removed 4 bases at V and 2 bases at J, with 13 bases between. The CDR3 sequence is 15 residues long. Per germline, CDR1 MGHRA and CDR2 YSYEKL. The CDR3 loop is CASSRIGTATDTQYF. The CDR3 DNA reads as TGCGCCAGCAGCCGAATAGGGACTGCCACAGATACGCAGTATTTT.

This chain links TRBV7-9 with TRBJ2-6; the D gene is possibly TRBD1 (5 bases). CDR3 length equals 15 residues. The germline CDR1 and CDR2 sequences are SEHNR and FQNEAQ (reference sequence). V lost 5 bases, J lost 1 base, and 9 bases lay in between. CDR3 nucleotides: TGTGCCAGCAGCCAGGCAGGGTCTGGGGCCAACGTCCTGACTTTC. Amino acid sequence: CASSQAGSGANVLTF.

The genes are TRBV7-9 and TRBJ2-1; D is possibly TRBD1 or TRBD2 (6 bases each). CDR1 SEHNR and CDR2 FQNEAQ come from the germline V gene (reference sequence). The length of the CDR3 is 16 residues. V was trimmed by 4 bases and J by 11 bases, leaving 24 bases between them. The CDR3 spells CASSSSGGSPGLQQFF. CDR3 sequence (DNA): TGTGCCAGCAGCTCCTCCGGGGGCTCCCCGGGTCTTCAGCAGTTCTTC.

This clonotype was found once. The chain carries TRBV7-6 and TRBJ1-5, with a tentative D call TRBD1 (5 bases). The CDR3 sequence is 15 residues long. With 1 base removed from V and 7 bases from J, the gap between germline ends came to 14 bases. CDR1 and CDR2 from the germline V gene are SGHVS and FNYEAQ. The chain's CDR3 is CASSLGGRGGQPQHF. The CDR3 nucleotides are TGTGCCAGCAGCTTAGGGGGAAGGGGCGGGCAGCCCCAGCATTTT.

This chain uses TRBV12-3 or TRBV12-4 with TRBJ2-2; 9 positions match TRBD1. This CDR3 spans 15 amino acids. Trimming at V came to 5 bases and at J to 4 bases, leaving 5 bases not matched to a gene. The DNA for the CDR3 is TGTGCCAGCAGTCGCCGGGACAGGGCCACCGGGGAGCTGTTTTTT. It specifies CASSRRDRATGELFF.

The chain links TRBV20-1 to TRBJ2-1; 9 bases align to TRBD2. Germline values: CDR1 DFQATT, CDR2 SNEGSKA (reference sequence). The CDR3 sequence is 14 residues long. The V gene end was trimmed by 6 bases and the J gene end by 7 bases; junction bases not matched to a gene: 10. The CDR3, as DNA: TGCAGTGCCGGGGCGGGAGGGGGGATGAATGAGCAGTTCTTC. This gives the protein CSAGAGGGMNEQFF.

This chain links TRBV6-2 or TRBV6-3 with TRBJ2-7; 10 nucleotides line up with TRBD2. This CDR3 spans 13 amino acids. V lost 6 bases, J lost 7 bases, and 6 bases stayed unmatched. Germline V gene data show CDR1 as MNHEY and CDR2 as SVGEGT. CDR3 sequence: CASSLGLASEQYF. The CDR3 coding sequence is TGTGCCAGCAGCTTGGGACTAGCGAGTGAGCAGTACTTC.

The rearrangement joins TRBV12-3 or TRBV12-4 to TRBJ1-2, with 7 bases lining up with TRBD1. Unmatched junction bases numbered 6, after V lost 4 bases and J lost 4 bases. CDR3 length equals 14 residues. CDR3 DNA: TGTGCCAGCAGTTCGGTAGGGGGCACCTATGGCTACACCTTC. It yields the protein CASSSVGGTYGYTF.

This clonotype occurred once. The J gene is TRBJ2-7, the V gene TRBV27, with TRBD1 matching over 8 bases. The CDR3 contains 15 residues. J was trimmed by 5 bases and V by 3 bases; bases with no gene match: 9. Germline V gene data show CDR1 as MNHEY and CDR2 as SMNVEV (reference sequence). The CDR3 region is CASSLDQGARDEQYF. The CDR3 nucleotides are TGTGCCAGCAGTTTGGACCAGGGGGCGCGAGACGAGCAGTACTTC.

The J gene is TRBJ2-2, the V gene TRBV19, with TRBD1 matching 11 bases. CDR3 size: 15 residues. V shed 6 bases, J shed 7 bases, and the junction held 7 bases outside the gene matches. Germline-derived CDR1 and CDR2 are LNHDA and SQIVND (reference sequence). The CDR3 DNA reads TGTGCCAGTAGCACGGACAGGGGGCTCATCGGGGAGCTGTTTTTT. It yields the protein CASSTDRGLIGELFF.